Following are 19 T cell receptor beta chains from one sample sequenced in a study of blood T cell repertoires in COVID-19. The protocol was immunoSEQ multiplex PCR, while the TCRdb copy is restricted to in-frame clones and leaves out a portion. This table has about 76,000 clones, roughly 90% appearing once. Sequencing used peripheral blood. The receptors derive from a middle-aged man with acute or convalescent COVID-19.

The V call is TRBV28, the J call TRBJ2-1; no clear D. The CDR3 contains 15 residues. Germline V gives CDR1 MDHEN, CDR2 SYDVKM. With 2 bases removed from V and 0 bases from J, the gap between germline ends came to 8 bases. CDR3 coding DNA: TGTGCCAGCAGTTTAAGAGTCGCCTCCTACAATGAGCAGTTCTTC. Its translation: CASSLRVASYNEQFF. The complete variable domain, with remaining parts taken from reference TRBV28 and TRBJ2-1, reads DVKVTQSSRYLVKRTGEKVFLECVQDMDHENMFWYRQDPGLGLRLIYFSYDVKMKEKGDIPEGYSVSREKKERFSLILESASTNQTSMYLCASSLRVASYNEQFFGPGTRLTVL.

This chain links TRBV18 with TRBJ1-1; D gene uncertain. CDR1 and CDR2 (germline): KGHSH, LQKENI. Trimming shortened V by 3 bases and J by 3 bases, and 8 bases separated the two germline ends. The CDR3 sequence is 13 residues long. CDR3: CASSPNSDTEAFF. The CDR3 region has the DNA TGTGCCAGCTCACCTAATAGCGACACTGAAGCTTTCTTT.

The chain recombines TRBV27 with TRBJ2-7; D is undetermined. Trimming removed 0 bases from V and 3 bases from J, with 9 bases in between. This CDR3 region has 14 residues. The germline V gene has CDR1 MNHEY and CDR2 SMNVEV (reference sequence). The CDR3 DNA is TGTGCCAGCAGTTTATCTTCAGGCGTCTACGAGCAGTACTTC. Amino acid sequence: CASSLSSGVYEQYF.

This clone is a singleton in its sample. This chain uses TRBV4-2 with TRBJ1-6; D uncertain. The germline V gene encodes CDR1 LGHNA and CDR2 YNFKEQ. V was cut by 4 bases and J by 11 bases, with 12 bases left in between. The CDR3 extends over 13 amino acids. The CDR3 bases are TGTGCCAGCAGCCGAGGGCAGGCGGCACCCCTCCACTTT. This codes for CASSRGQAAPLHF.

The chain links TRBV11-2 to TRBJ1-6; TRBD1 agrees at 8 bases. The CDR3 length is 15 residues. Germline V gives CDR1 SGHAT, CDR2 FQNNGV. V shed 6 bases, J shed 9 bases, and the junction held 10 bases outside the gene matches. As DNA, the CDR3 is TGTGCCAGCAGTTTAAGGACAGGGATGATTTCACCCCTCCACTTT. Protein product: CASSLRTGMISPLHF.

The gene calls are TRBV7-9 and TRBJ2-7, with 10 bases fitting TRBD1. With 5 bases clipped from V and 3 bases from J, the junction kept 7 bases outside the gene matches. CDR3 size: 15 residues. Per the germline V gene, CDR1 is SEHNR and CDR2 is FQNEAQ (reference sequence). CDR3 DNA sequence: TGTGCCAGCAGCCCCTACAGGACAGGGGGCTACGAGCAGTACTTC. As protein: CASSPYRTGGYEQYF.

The V gene is TRBV9, the J gene TRBJ1-5; perhaps TRBD1 as D (5 bases). V was trimmed by 5 bases and J by 9 bases, leaving 15 bases between them. Germline-derived CDR1 and CDR2 are SGDLS and YYNGEE. CDR3 length: 13 amino acids. CDR3 nucleotide sequence: TGTGCCAGCAGTCTGGGGCCCAAGGGGCCCCAGCATTTT. Residues: CASSLGPKGPQHF.

The V gene is TRBV11-1, the J gene TRBJ1-1; weak D call: TRBD1 (5 bases). The germline V gene has CDR1 SGHAT and CDR2 FQDESV (reference sequence). The CDR3 extends over 13 amino acids. The V and J ends lost 1 base and 5 bases respectively, with 8 bases between them. The CDR3 spells CASSLGGVTEAFF. CDR3 nucleotides: TGTGCCAGCAGCTTAGGGGGGGTTACTGAAGCTTTCTTT.

The rearrangement uses TRBV14 and TRBJ2-5; 8 bases are a match to TRBD1. Trimming cost V 4 bases and J 4 bases; bases outside gene matches: 8. Germline V lookup: CDR1 SGHDN, CDR2 FVKESK. The CDR3 loop spans 15 amino acids. The CDR3 DNA follows: TGTGCCAGCAGCCGAGTATGGACAGGGCGAGAGACCCAGTACTTC. It specifies CASSRVWTGRETQYF.

The V call is TRBV7-3, the J call TRBJ1-5; D ambiguous. V was shortened by 4 bases and J by 6 bases, with 10 bases between the two germline ends. This CDR3 has 13 residues. The germline V gene has CDR1 SGHTA and CDR2 FQGTGA. The CDR3 is CASSSPRGQPQHF. The CDR3 DNA is TGTGCCAGCAGCTCCCCTCGCGGTCAGCCCCAGCATTTT.

The V and J genes are TRBV12-5 and TRBJ2-7; D unresolved. With 0 bases removed from V and 0 bases from J, the gap between germline ends came to 24 bases. CDR3 length: 20 residues. The germline CDR1 and CDR2 sequences are LGHNT and FRNRAP. The DNA for the CDR3 is TGTGCTAGTGGTTTGGTACCCGAAAAAAAACGGATGAGGCCCTCCTACGAGCAGTACGTC. The encoded protein is CASGLVPEKKRMRPSYEQYV.

The CDR3 sequence: CASSETGTDTGELFF. The CDR3 bases are TGTGCCAGCAGCGAAACCGGGACAGACACCGGGGAGCTGTTTTTT. The chain has TRBV21-1 and TRBJ2-2; the table assigns TRBD1, which was not confirmed against the DNA. TRBV21-1 is classified as a pseudogene. The CDR3 sequence is 15 residues long.

The chain uses TRBV3-1 (or the pseudogene TRBV3-2) and TRBJ2-3, with 10 nucleotides matching TRBD2. Germline values: CDR1 LGHDT, CDR2 YNNKEL (reference sequence). Trimming at V came to 3 bases and at J to 4 bases, leaving 4 bases not matched to a gene. CDR3 size: 15 residues. CDR3 loop: CASSQTSGLADTQYF. The CDR3 DNA sequence: TGTGCCAGCAGCCAGACTAGCGGGTTGGCAGATACGCAGTATTTT.

The V and J genes are TRBV5-1 and TRBJ2-1; possibly TRBD1 for D (5 bases). The CDR3 length is 14 residues. The germline V and J ends were trimmed by 0 bases and 2 bases, with 6 bases remaining between them. Looked up from germline, CDR1 is SGHRS and CDR2 is YFSETQ. The CDR3 protein is CASSLEGAYNEQFF. In nucleotides, the CDR3 is TGCGCCAGCAGCTTGGAAGGGGCCTACAATGAGCAGTTCTTC.

This chain links TRBV5-1 with TRBJ2-3; 8 bases are a match to TRBD2. Per the germline V gene, CDR1 is SGHRS and CDR2 is YFSETQ. J gave up 1 base and V 5 bases, and 9 bases lay outside the gene matches. The CDR3 consists of 16 residues. The CDR3 bases are TGCGCCAGCAGGAACCTGGCGGGAGGTGGCACAGATACGCAGTATTTT. Protein sequence: CASRNLAGGGTDTQYF.

This clone was seen once. J is TRBJ2-4 and V is TRBV18; tentative D call: TRBD2 (6 bases). The CDR3 runs to 14 residues. CDR1 and CDR2 (germline): KGHSH, LQKENI. The germline V and J ends were trimmed by 6 bases and 1 base, with 10 bases remaining between them. This CDR3 reads CASSPAGAKNIQYF. The CDR3, as DNA: TGTGCCAGCTCCCCCGCGGGGGCCAAAAACATTCAGTACTTC.

V and J are TRBV18 and TRBJ2-7; perhaps TRBD1 as D (5 bases). This CDR3 is built from 16 residues. Per the germline V gene, CDR1 is KGHSH and CDR2 is LQKENI. Trimming removed 6 bases from V and 0 bases from J, with 18 bases in between. CDR3 DNA: TGTGCCAGCTCGCCGAATAAAGGGGAAGGCTCCTACGAGCAGTACTTC. Its translation is CASSPNKGEGSYEQYF.

The rearrangement uses TRBV19 and TRBJ2-3; 8 bases are shared with TRBD1. After removal of 6 bases from V and 4 bases from J, the junction contained 6 bases not matched to a gene. This CDR3 has 14 amino acids. Germline assignment: CDR1 LNHDA and CDR2 SQIVND (reference sequence). CDR3 in DNA: TGTGCCAGTAGCCCTAGGACAGGGTCAGATACGCAGTATTTT. It is translated as CASSPRTGSDTQYF. Full variable domain (missing parts from reference TRBV19 and TRBJ2-3): DGGITQSPKYLFRKEGQNVTLSCEQNLNHDAMYWYRQDPGQGLRLIYYSQIVNDFQKGDIAEGYSVSREKKESFPLTVTSAQKNPTAFYLCASSPRTGSDTQYFGPGTRLTVL.

The chain joins TRBV6-6 to TRBJ2-7; 14 nucleotides align to TRBD2. Trimming cost V 7 bases and J 6 bases; bases outside gene matches: 5. This CDR3 contains 14 residues. The germline CDR1 and CDR2 sequences are MNHNY and SVGAGI (reference sequence). The CDR3 DNA reads as TGTGCCAGCACTCTCGGACTAGCGGGGGGCGAGCAGTACGTC. Residues: CASTLGLAGGEQYV.